This record looks at one TCR beta chain sequence and its context. No cognate antigen has been identified for it. No much larger clone is present one base from it, and per-base qualities are unavailable. Different DNA sequences within this sample yield the same CDR3. The sample comes from a study of shared clonotypes between healthy human individuals (dated by TCRdb to 2018 to 2021). About the full investigation: A couple of women and a few men aged 18 to 49 years were included in the cohort. To increase sequencing depth and limit assay-specific biases, different laboratories used diverse techniques to prepare libraries and sequence TCR repertoires. For each donor, CD4 naive and CD4 memory were each run on three plates, CD8 naive on two plates, and CD8 memory on one plate. Each donor's leukapheresis produced roughly between about 0.8 and 8.9 billion PBMCs. To estimate repertoire size and how much clonotype sharing occurs between individuals, the study deeply sequenced the blood TCR repertoires of roughly 5 healthy adults. The paper as a whole reports these results and caveats: Incomplete sequencing was indicated by rarefaction of sorted-subset datasets, despite the large sequencing depth. Across a few donors, about 4.5% of naive CD4, around 3.5% of naive CD8, roughly 2.2% of memory CD4, and roughly 0.4% of memory CD8 clonotypes were shared. Estimated clonotype richness was generally larger for naive than for memory subsets. Sampling was limited to blood, and TCR repertoires in tissue likely differ from TCR repertoires in blood. The small number of donors limited the genetic and exposure-history diversity represented. Pairwise subsampling led to the expectation that sequencing depth would affect the degree of clonotype sharing among donors. Compared with non-shared clonotypes, the clonotypes found in all four sorted-subset donors had higher generation probabilities.

CDR1 SGHDT and CDR2 YYEEEE are derived from the germline V gene. The V end loses 1 base and the J end loses 4 bases, and a stretch of 9 bases separates them. The CDR3 starts with the cysteine, ends with the phenylalanine, and has 13 residues. The entry retains the CDR3 DNA only, 39 bases that are in frame from base 1. CD8 naive samples consisted of CD45RO-negative cells that were positively selected for CCR7, yielding a CD45RA+CCR7+ population without TemRA cells. Healthy HIV-negative adults with no recently reported acute infections or vaccinations were included as donors. All donors were Caucasian adults living in Nashville, Tennessee, USA. Blood was collected by leukapheresis, and PBMCs were isolated by Ficoll-Histopaque density gradient centrifugation and then cryopreserved in liquid nitrogen vapor phase. Purity and quantity of every magnetically sorted T cell population were checked by analytical flow cytometry. Genomic DNA was isolated from every sorted fraction and measured by UV absorbance on a Nanodrop 2000c.

Using the deep immunoSEQ assay, multiplex PCR amplified TCR CDR3 regions from genomic DNA. Extracted genomic DNA from each cell subset was distributed evenly across all wells of several immunoSEQ 96-well plates, and each plate was treated as a replicate. For sorted subsets, around 0.2 ug genomic DNA, equal to 30,000 or so T cell genomes, was loaded into each replicate PCR. Purified libraries were measured with a Qubit 3.0 fluorometer, size-checked on a Bioanalyzer 2100, and measured again with the KAPA Library Quantification kit. Every immunoSEQ 96-well plate was sequenced on a dedicated single-read 150-cycle Illumina NextSeq 550 flow cell. The study's own analysis went as follows. The immunoSEQ output contained only junctional sequences without quality scores, so filtering could not match that applied to full-length reads. To assign V/J genes and CDR3, sequences were annotated against IMGT germline references using PyIR, a Python wrapper for IgBLAST v1.9. Reads were removed for weak V/J assignments (E-value above 1e-6), missing CDR3, stop codons, out-of-frame junctions, or ambiguous translated residues. A V3J clonotype was defined by an identical inferred V gene, J gene, and CDR3 amino acid sequence. Percentage overlap between repertoires was calculated by dividing the number of shared unique clonotypes by the size of the smaller repertoire. Richness of each repertoire was evaluated using RTK rarefaction, the Chao1 estimator, and Recon v2.1 estimates of unobserved clonotypes. Generation probabilities were computed with OLGA for all TCRbeta clonotypes obtained by the gDNA method from several donors. This immuneACCESS table, as held by TCRdb, lists in-frame sequences with V and J called but not all clones. Of the missing ones, under half trace to an unresolved V gene in checked studies; the others have no known cause. The V and J calls and clone size are taken from that table; D and trimming were inferred from the DNA. Across this sample there are roughly 1,800,000 clones, with roughly 94% seen only once. Clones ranked in the top ten supply 0.9% to 1.5% of the sample.

The receptor's source is a man younger than 35 in good health. Sequencing input: naive CD8+ T cells sorted from blood. The meaning of the sample's cell subset or site label: CD45RA+CCR7+. This chain is built from TRBV5-6 and TRBJ2-7, with the D gene too uncertain to name. This receptor has the CDR3 CASSLTGGYEQYF. The sequence in DNA is TGTGCCAGCAGCTTGACGGGTGGTTACGAGCAGTACTTC.